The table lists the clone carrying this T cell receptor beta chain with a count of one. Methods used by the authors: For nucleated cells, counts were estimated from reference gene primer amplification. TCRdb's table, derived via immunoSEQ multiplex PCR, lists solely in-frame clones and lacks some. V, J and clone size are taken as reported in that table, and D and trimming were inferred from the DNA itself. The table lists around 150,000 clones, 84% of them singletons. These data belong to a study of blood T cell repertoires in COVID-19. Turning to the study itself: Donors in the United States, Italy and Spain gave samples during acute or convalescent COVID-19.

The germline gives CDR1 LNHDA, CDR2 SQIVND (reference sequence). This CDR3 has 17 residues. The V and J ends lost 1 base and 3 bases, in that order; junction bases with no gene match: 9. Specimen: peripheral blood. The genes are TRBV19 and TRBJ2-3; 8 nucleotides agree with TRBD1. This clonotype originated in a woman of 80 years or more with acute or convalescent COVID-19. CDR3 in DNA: TGTGCCAGTAGTATAGGTTCCAGGGGGCTAATGACAGATACGCAGTATTTT. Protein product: CASSIGSRGLMTDTQYF.